The source of this T cell receptor (beta chain) is a study of T cells in Graves' hyperthyroidism and ophthalmopathy. Study context: Peripheral blood collection took place at initial diagnosis, before any treatment.

Germline CDR1 is ENHRY and CDR2 is SYGVKD. Trimming removed 0 bases from V and 6 bases from J, with 12 bases in between. The CDR3 contains 14 residues. This clonotype was observed many times. PBMCs were obtained from 7.5 to 10 ml fresh peripheral blood. TCR beta CDR3 regions were amplified from RNA. First-round RT-PCR with HTBI primers amplified the TCR CDR3 region. TCRdb redid the calling of the multiplex PCR reads with MiXCR, one entry per CDR3 protein. The sample records 640,000 or so distinct CDR3 sequences, approximately 14% being singletons. The sequencing input was blood. The genes are TRBV10-3 and TRBJ2-7; possibly TRBD2 for D (6 bases). This clonotype originated in a middle-aged woman with Graves' ophthalmopathy. This CDR3 reads CAISESSSAPEQYF. CDR3 DNA sequence: TGTGCCATCAGTGAGTCGTCTAGCGCACCCGAGCAGTACTTC.